Below are 21 T cell receptor beta chains sequenced from a single sample in a study of T cell repertoires in cytomegalovirus infection. Which antigens these TCRs recognize remains unknown. Using its own MiXCR run on the reads, TCRdb lists one record per CDR3 protein. The sample carries around 710,000 distinct CDR3 sequences, about 29% recorded once. This sample comprised cultured CD8+ T cells from PBMCs, obtained from culture after CMV antigen stimulation. The origin of the receptors is a human donor in good health (CMV status not recorded). Some clones in this sample may be carry-over from other donors' samples.

The chain is built from TRBV5-6 and TRBJ2-6, with D unclear. There are 14 residues in the CDR3. Germline loops: CDR1 SGHDT, CDR2 YYEEEE. V was pared by 3 bases and J by 4 bases, with 8 bases between. The CDR3 coding sequence is TGTGCCAGCAGCTCGCCCCGCGGGGCCAACGTCCTGACTTTC. The encoded protein is CASSSPRGANVLTF.

This clonotype was seen ten or more times. The chain uses TRBV2 and TRBJ2-3, with TRBD2 identical over 9 bases. V shed 8 bases, J shed 0 bases, and the junction held 6 bases outside the gene matches. CDR3 length: 15 amino acids. The germline V gene encodes CDR1 SNHLY and CDR2 FYNNEI. The CDR3 reads CASLEAGGSTDTQYF. In DNA form, the CDR3 reads TGTGCCAGCCTAGAAGCGGGGGGAAGCACAGATACGCAGTATTTT.

The sample holds many counts of this clonotype. The chain joins TRBV7-8 to TRBJ2-1; TRBD1 might be the D (7 bases). Germline lookup yields CDR1 SGHVS and CDR2 FQNEAQ. V dropped 1 base and J dropped 7 bases, with 14 bases sitting between them. This CDR3 is 15 amino acids long. CDR3 loop: CASSLGRDRWNEQFF. The CDR3 region has the DNA TGTGCCAGCAGCTTAGGGAGGGACAGATGGAATGAGCAGTTCTTC.

CDR3 residues: CASSQGPGQALSYEQYF. DNA of the CDR3: TGCGCCAGCAGCCAAGGACCAGGACAGGCCCTCTCCTACGAGCAGTACTTC. The chain has TRBV4-1 and TRBJ2-7, with 7 bases identical to TRBD1. Germline assignment: CDR1 MGHRA and CDR2 YSYEKL. The CDR3 is 17 amino acids. Trimming took 1 base from V and 0 from J; bases not matched to a gene: 9.

The sample holds many counts of this clonotype. The V call is TRBV7-8, the J call TRBJ1-1; D perhaps matches TRBD1 (5 bases). V was cut by 2 bases and J by 3 bases, with 13 bases left in between. CDR3 length equals 15 residues. The V gene's germline CDR1 is SGHVS and CDR2 FQNEAQ. CDR3: CASSLLWDSYTEAFF. The CDR3 region has the DNA TGTGCCAGCAGCTTATTGTGGGACTCTTACACTGAAGCTTTCTTT.

The gene calls are TRBV10-3 and TRBJ1-2; D not certain. Trimming cost V 2 bases and J 3 bases, with 13 bases left between them. This CDR3 has 15 residues. Germline V CDR1 and CDR2: ENHRY, SYGVKD. CDR3 bases: TGTGCCATCAGTGAGCCTGACCCAACTGACTATGGCTACACCTTC. Translated: CAISEPDPTDYGYTF.

The chain employs TRBV29-1 and TRBJ1-5; 8 positions agree with TRBD1. The CDR3 is 13 residues long. CDR1 is SQVTM, CDR2 ANQGSEA, per germline. V was pared by 4 bases and J by 3 bases, with 2 bases of the junction left unmatched. The CDR3 DNA reads as TGCAGCGTTGGACAGGGGTTCAATCAGCCCCAGCATTTT. Translated: CSVGQGFNQPQHF.

The chain employs TRBV4-1 and TRBJ1-1; D possibly corresponds to TRBD1 (5 bases). Trimming shortened V by 3 bases and J by 8 bases, and 16 bases separated the two germline ends. Germline V CDR1 and CDR2: MGHRA, YSYEKL. The CDR3 contains 14 residues. CDR3 loop: CASSQVKGGTEAFF. DNA for the CDR3: TGCGCCAGCAGCCAGGTTAAAGGAGGGACCGAAGCTTTCTTT.

This chain links TRBV2 with TRBJ2-1; 16 nucleotides agree with TRBD2. V shed 6 bases and J 7 bases; nucleotides not matched to a gene: 6. Germline CDR1 reads SNHLY; CDR2 reads FYNNEI. This CDR3 comprises 16 residues. This CDR3 reads CASRGTSGGDRNEQFF. The CDR3 nucleotides are TGTGCCAGCAGGGGGACTAGCGGGGGGGATCGAAATGAGCAGTTCTTC.

The rearrangement links TRBV2 to TRBJ1-3; D not certain. From germline, CDR1 is SNHLY and CDR2 FYNNEI. CDR3 length equals 12 residues. V lost 11 bases and J lost 0, with 8 bases in between. CDR3 protein: CAVPASGNTIYF. The CDR3 nucleotides are TGTGCCGTCCCCGCCTCTGGAAACACCATATATTTT.

This clonotype turned up a few times. The chain recombines TRBV4-1 with TRBJ2-1; tentative D call: TRBD1 (5 bases). Trimming removed 0 bases at V and 4 bases at J, with 16 bases between. Germline V gene data show CDR1 as MGHRA and CDR2 as YSYEKL. CDR3 length: 17 amino acids. CDR3 sequence reads: CASSQETRQGLYNEQFF. The DNA of the CDR3 is TGCGCCAGCAGCCAAGAAACTCGGCAGGGCCTATACAATGAGCAGTTCTTC.

The rearrangement links TRBV6-6 to TRBJ1-1, with D perhaps TRBD1 (5 bases). V was pared by 0 bases and J by 2 bases, with 28 bases between. The CDR3 extends over 21 amino acids. CDR1 and CDR2 (germline): MNHNY, SVGAGI (reference sequence). CDR3 in DNA: TGTGCCAGCAGTTACTCGGCTTTACTGACGTTTGGGCAGGGACTAAACACTGAAGCTTTCTTT. Translated, it gives CASSYSALLTFGQGLNTEAFF.

V and J are TRBV19 and TRBJ1-5; TRBD1 matches 8 bases. This CDR3 is 15 amino acids long. V lost 3 bases to trimming and J lost 1 base; unmatched junction nucleotides: 2. Germline V gene lookup returns CDR1 LNHDA and CDR2 SQIVND (reference sequence). The CDR3 is CASSMDRVSNQPQHF. The CDR3 DNA follows: TGTGCCAGTAGTATGGACAGGGTAAGCAATCAGCCCCAGCATTTT. Looking up the rest from reference TRBV19 and TRBJ1-5 gives the full variable domain: DGGITQSPKYLFRKEGQNVTLSCEQNLNHDAMYWYRQDPGQGLRLIYYSQIVNDFQKGDIAEGYSVSREKKESFPLTVTSAQKNPTAFYLCASSMDRVSNQPQHFGDGTRLSIL.

There are a few counts of this clonotype. The chain links TRBV11-3 to TRBJ2-5; 9 nucleotides line up with TRBD1. J gave up 1 base and V 4 bases, and 7 bases lay outside the gene matches. The CDR3 is 16 residues long. Germline assignment: CDR1 SGHNT and CDR2 YENEEA. CDR3 coding DNA: TGTGCCAGCAGCTCGAGGGACAGGGAAGGCCAAGAGACCCAGTACTTC. This translates into CASSSRDREGQETQYF.

The chain uses TRBV6-6 and TRBJ1-5, with a possible D match to TRBD1 (5 bases). The ends were cut back, 0 bases at V and 6 bases at J, with 12 bases in the middle. Germline CDR1 reads MNHNY; CDR2 reads SVGAGI (reference sequence). The CDR3 loop spans 15 amino acids. CDR3 sequence: CASSYSKRGSQPQHF. The CDR3 nucleotides are TGTGCCAGCAGTTACTCGAAGCGGGGGAGTCAGCCCCAGCATTTT.

The chain combines TRBV28 with TRBJ1-5, with D perhaps TRBD1 (6 bases). V lost 3 bases and J lost 2, with 20 bases in between. Germline assignment: CDR1 MDHEN and CDR2 SYDVKM. CDR3 size: 18 residues. CDR3 DNA sequence: TGTGCCAGCAGTTTTCGGACAGAGAGACCGTACGGCAATCAGCCCCAGCATTTT. This sequence encodes CASSFRTERPYGNQPQHF.

This chain links TRBV7-4 with TRBJ2-5, with TRBD1 identical over 10 bases. The V segment lost 3 bases and the J segment 7 bases; nucleotides outside the gene matches: 8. Germline V gives CDR1 SGHVT, CDR2 SQSDAQ. The CDR3 covers 15 residues. CDR3 DNA sequence: TGTGCCAGCAGCTTTCCGGGACAGGGGATAGCGACCCAGTACTTC. Protein product: CASSFPGQGIATQYF.

The chain has TRBV13 and TRBJ2-7, with TRBD2 matching 8 bases. The junction had 6 bases not matched to a gene; V was cut back by 0 bases and J by 5 bases. The CDR3 totals 15 residues. In germline, CDR1 is PRHDT, CDR2 FYEKMQ (reference sequence). In DNA form, the CDR3 reads TGTGCCAGCAGCTTAGGAGCGGGGGCCCCCCACGAGCAGTACTTC. Its protein product is CASSLGAGAPHEQYF.

The chain recombines TRBV4-1 with TRBJ2-2; weak D call: TRBD2 (5 bases). V dropped 4 bases and J dropped 9 bases, with 15 bases sitting between them. Germline lookup yields CDR1 MGHRA and CDR2 YSYEKL. The CDR3 extends over 14 amino acids. The DNA of the CDR3 is TGCGCCAGCAGCCCTGTCGGCGGGTTCAGGGAGCTGTTTTTT. This translates into CASSPVGGFRELFF.

The chain carries TRBV27 and TRBJ1-5, with D maybe TRBD1 (6 bases). Trimming took off 1 base at V and 3 bases at J, with 10 bases between the two ends. The CDR3 has 15 residues. Germline V gives CDR1 MNHEY, CDR2 SMNVEV (reference sequence). CDR3 DNA: TGTGCCAGCAGTTTATACAGGGCCCACAATCAGCCCCAGCATTTT. Translated: CASSLYRAHNQPQHF.

This clonotype came up once. This chain uses TRBV7-9 with TRBJ2-7; D could derive from TRBD1 or TRBD2 (6 bases each). The CDR3 loop spans 14 amino acids. The ends were cut back, 5 bases at V and 4 bases at J, with 15 bases in the middle. CDR1 and CDR2 from the germline V gene are SEHNR and FQNEAQ (reference sequence). The CDR3 region is CASSGIWGAYEQYF. CDR3 DNA: TGTGCCAGCAGCGGAATTTGGGGGGCGTACGAGCAGTACTTC.